The 29 T cell receptor beta chains given below trace back to one sample, sequenced in a study of T cells in Graves' hyperthyroidism and ophthalmopathy (dated by TCRdb to the late 2010s). Library preparation used multiplex PCR. The sequencer was an Illumina HiSeq 2000. The TCR beta CDR3 regions were amplified from the RNA transcripts. A first-round RT-PCR of the TCR CDR3 used the HTBI primer set with the Qiagen OneStep RT-PCR kit. The public reads were run again by TCRdb, first through fastp at Q25 and then through MiXCR, and only productive beta chains were kept. Rows merge per CDR3 protein into single entries with the most common DNA and genes. A total of over 450,000 distinct CDR3 sequences appear in this sample, about an eighth of them only once. The ten most abundant clones make up under 20% of the sample. Sequenced sample: blood. These receptors were taken from a woman between 18 and 29 years old with Graves' hyperthyroidism.

This clonotype occurred many times. The rearrangement joins TRBV19 to TRBJ1-4; no clear D gene. Germline values: CDR1 LNHDA, CDR2 SQIVND (reference sequence). V lost 4 bases and J lost 0, with 9 bases in between. The CDR3 totals 15 residues. The CDR3 DNA sequence: TGTGCCAGTAGTAACCAAGACGCAACTAATGAAAAACTGTTTTTT. Residues: CASSNQDATNEKLFF.

This clonotype was seen ten or more times. The chain combines TRBV3-1 with TRBJ1-1; 7 bases are a match to TRBD1. Trimming took 4 bases from V and 4 from J; bases not matched to a gene: 12. Germline V gives CDR1 LGHDT, CDR2 YNNKEL (reference sequence). The CDR3 runs to 16 residues. Written as DNA, the CDR3 is TGTGCCAGCAGCCCGGACAGGAGCCGCTCTGGCACTGAAGCTTTCTTT. It encodes CASSPDRSRSGTEAFF.

This clonotype was seen ten or more times. The rearrangement joins TRBV6-5 to TRBJ2-2; TRBD1 or TRBD2 may be the D gene (5 bases each). V lost 2 bases, J lost 7 bases, and 14 bases lay in between. Germline V gene sequence: CDR1 MNHEY, CDR2 SVGAGI. The CDR3 loop spans 15 amino acids. Here the CDR3 reads CASSYVGVANGELFF. CDR3 DNA sequence: TGTGCCAGCAGTTACGTGGGGGTCGCAAACGGGGAGCTGTTTTTT.

This clonotype was detected a few times. A read error may account for a junction end that differs from germline. The chain links TRBV20-1 to TRBJ2-1; TRBD2 aligns across 12 bases. Germline CDR1 and CDR2: DFQATT and SNEGSKA (reference sequence). The length of the CDR3 is 18 residues. The CDR3 DNA reads as TGCAGTGCTAATAAGGGACTAGCGGGCCGAAGCTCCTACAATAAGCAGTTCTTC. This encodes CSANKGLAGRSSYNKQFF.

The J gene is TRBJ1-4, the V gene TRBV5-6; 7 nucleotides match TRBD1. The trim removed 3 bases at V and 11 bases at J, leaving 10 bases unmatched. The CDR3 has 14 residues. The V gene's germline CDR1 is SGHDT and CDR2 YYEEEE. DNA of the CDR3: TGTGCCAGCAGCTCAGGACAGGTCCCAGGGAAACTGTTTTTT. It encodes CASSSGQVPGKLFF.

The table lists this clonotype with a few counts. The V call is TRBV6-1, the J call TRBJ2-2; no definite D call. This CDR3 has 14 amino acids. CDR1 is MNHNS and CDR2 is SASEGT in the germline V gene. V was pared by 10 bases and J by 3 bases, with 15 bases between. The CDR3 sequence: CATRPGADTGELFF. The CDR3 DNA reads TGTGCCACCAGACCCGGTGCCGACACCGGGGAGCTGTTTTTT.

This clonotype was seen at least ten times. The CDR3 nucleotides read TGCAGTGCTAGAGGAACAGAGGAAAAACTGTTTTTT. Amino acid sequence: CSARGTEEKLFF. J is TRBJ1-4 and V is TRBV20-1, with D hard to call. The germline gives CDR1 DFQATT, CDR2 SNEGSKA (reference sequence). V dropped 1 base and J dropped 8 bases, with 8 bases sitting between them. CDR3 length: 12 amino acids.

This clonotype has ten or more counts. The genes are TRBV7-3 and TRBJ2-5, with D perhaps matching TRBD1 (5 bases). The V gene's germline CDR1 is SGHTA and CDR2 FQGTGA. The length of the CDR3 is 16 residues. Trimming stripped 5 bases from V and 2 bases from J, with 18 bases between. In nucleotides, the CDR3 is TGTGCCAGCAGCCTCCAGGGTGGCCCTTATCAAGAGACCCAGTACTTC. The encoded protein is CASSLQGGPYQETQYF.

This clonotype was recorded many times. CDR3 residues: CSASRTAPPYEQYF. DNA of the CDR3: TGCAGTGCTAGTCGGACAGCTCCGCCTTACGAGCAGTACTTC. This sequence joins TRBV20-1 and TRBJ2-7, with D possibly matching TRBD1 (6 bases). The CDR3 length is 14 residues. Germline CDR1 reads DFQATT; CDR2 reads SNEGSKA (reference sequence). Trimming pared 3 bases from V and 4 bases from J, leaving 16 bases between.

This clonotype was detected ten times or more. The chain employs TRBV11-2 and TRBJ2-5, with 9 bases matching TRBD1. CDR3 length equals 15 residues. The V and J ends lost 4 bases and 5 bases, in that order; junction bases with no gene match: 8. Germline CDR1 SGHAT, CDR2 FQNNGV. The CDR3 loop is CASSSVQGAVETQYF. The CDR3 coding sequence is TGTGCCAGCAGCTCGGTACAGGGGGCAGTGGAGACCCAGTACTTC.

The chain links TRBV27 to TRBJ1-2; maybe TRBD1 (6 bases). Between the trimmed V and J ends, which lost 4 bases and 4 bases, there was a span of 16 bases. The CDR3 loop spans 15 amino acids. Germline lookup yields CDR1 MNHEY and CDR2 SMNVEV (reference sequence). The CDR3 protein is CASSSLSDSLYGYTF. CDR3 coding DNA: TGTGCCAGCAGTTCCCTTTCGGACAGCCTCTATGGCTACACCTTC.

Many counts were recorded for this clonotype. The V and J genes are TRBV7-9 and TRBJ1-1; D is unclear. V gave up 3 bases and J gave up 5 bases, with 4 bases separating them. This CDR3 contains 11 residues. Per germline, CDR1 SEHNR and CDR2 FQNEAQ (reference sequence). For the CDR3, the DNA is TGTGCCAGCAGCTTTGAAACTGAAGCTTTCTTT. It encodes CASSFETEAFF.

This clonotype was recorded at least ten times. The rearrangement uses TRBV12-3 or TRBV12-4 and TRBJ2-1; 11 positions agree with TRBD2. The CDR3 contains 16 residues. Losses at the gene ends were 6 bases for V and 6 bases for J; bases not matched to a gene: 10. In nucleotides, the CDR3 is TGTGCCAGCAGACCCCTAGCGGGAGGCCCCCTCAATGAGCAGTTCTTC. It yields the protein CASRPLAGGPLNEQFF.

This chain uses TRBV7-2 with TRBJ2-7, with a weak D call TRBD1 (5 bases). V was pared by 1 base and J by 2 bases, with 12 bases between. CDR1 SGHTA and CDR2 FQGNSA come from the germline V gene. The CDR3 contains 15 residues. Here the CDR3 DNA reads TGTGCCAGCAGCTTAGTCGGGCAGGGAACCTACGAGCAGTACTTC. Its protein product is CASSLVGQGTYEQYF.

This clonotype has at least ten counts. The chain has TRBV28 and TRBJ1-5; no reliable D call. The CDR3 extends over 15 amino acids. Trimming shortened V by 7 bases and J by 0 bases, and 13 bases separated the two germline ends. Germline lookup yields CDR1 MDHEN and CDR2 SYDVKM. CDR3 nucleotide sequence: TGTGCCAGCACCCCTGACGGCCTTAGCAATCAGCCCCAGCATTTT. This codes for CASTPDGLSNQPQHF.

This clonotype came up many times. V is TRBV12-3 or TRBV12-4 and J is TRBJ2-7; D ambiguous. V shed 7 bases and J shed 6 bases, with 13 bases lying between them. The length of the CDR3 is 12 residues. The CDR3 region is CASTSPGGEQYF. Here the CDR3 DNA reads TGTGCCAGCACCTCGCCGGGCGGCGAGCAGTACTTC.

The V call is TRBV5-6, the J call TRBJ2-7; 9 positions agree with TRBD2. After removal of 6 bases from V and 5 bases from J, the junction contained 6 bases not matched to a gene. The CDR3 contains 13 residues. CDR1 SGHDT and CDR2 YYEEEE come from the germline V gene. CDR3 protein: CASNSGSYDEQYF. Here the CDR3 DNA reads TGTGCCAGCAATAGCGGGAGCTACGACGAGCAGTACTTC.

This clonotype was recorded at least ten times. The gene calls are TRBV12-3 or TRBV12-4 and TRBJ2-2, with TRBD2 matching 10 bases. This CDR3 contains 15 residues. Trimming at V came to 11 bases and at J to 1 base, leaving 7 bases not matched to a gene. The CDR3 reads CAGKWTSGNTGELFF. The CDR3 nucleotides read TGTGCCGGGAAGTGGACTAGCGGGAACACCGGGGAGCTGTTTTTT.

This clonotype was seen only once. The rearrangement links TRBV20-1 to TRBJ2-1; D uncertain. CDR3 length: 9 amino acids. The V gene lost 0 bases and the J gene lost 9 bases, with 0 bases spanning the gap. Per the germline V gene, CDR1 is DFQATT and CDR2 is SNEGSKA (reference sequence). Here the CDR3 DNA reads TGCAGTGCTAGAGATGAGCAGTTCTTC. It encodes CSARDEQFF.

In its sample, this clonotype was seen a few times. The gene calls are TRBV6-2 or TRBV6-3 and TRBJ2-2; 7 nucleotides align to TRBD2. CDR3 length: 15 residues. Per germline, CDR1 MNHEY and CDR2 SVGEGT. Losses at the gene ends were 3 bases for V and 4 bases for J; bases not matched to a gene: 5. The CDR3 nucleotides read TGTGCCAGCAGTTATCGCGGGGGTTTCACCGGGGAGCTGTTTTTT. Encoded protein: CASSYRGGFTGELFF.

Ten or more counts support this clonotype. This chain uses TRBV5-1 with TRBJ2-7; TRBD1 agrees at 9 bases. The germline CDR1 and CDR2 sequences are SGHRS and YFSETQ. This CDR3 is 15 amino acids long. V lost 6 bases and J lost 1; bases outside the gene matches: 8. The CDR3: CASNQTGGGSYEQYV. In DNA, the CDR3 is TGCGCCAGCAACCAGACAGGGGGTGGGTCCTACGAGCAGTACGTC.

This clonotype was seen many times. The chain recombines TRBV27 with TRBJ2-2; 8 bases are a match to TRBD1. Germline-derived CDR1 and CDR2 are MNHEY and SMNVEV (reference sequence). V gave up 2 bases and J gave up 4 bases; unmatched junction bases: 9. CDR3 length: 17 residues. CDR3 region: CASSLDRTGHGTGELFF. The CDR3, as DNA: TGTGCCAGCAGTTTAGATCGGACAGGGCATGGCACCGGGGAGCTGTTTTTT.

In its sample, this clonotype was seen many times. The J gene is TRBJ2-1, the V gene TRBV5-1; D gene uncertain. CDR3 length equals 15 residues. Trimming took off 0 bases at V and 0 bases at J, with 7 bases between the two ends. Germline V lookup: CDR1 SGHRS, CDR2 YFSETQ. The CDR3: CASSLAQASYNEQFF. CDR3 sequence (DNA): TGCGCCAGCAGCTTGGCCCAGGCCTCCTACAATGAGCAGTTCTTC.

This clonotype was seen ten or more times. The CDR3 DNA follows: TGCGCCAGCAGGGAGACAGGGGATACTGAAGCTTTCTTT. Translation: CASRETGDTEAFF. The gene calls are TRBV4-1 and TRBJ1-1, with TRBD1 matching over 8 bases. V lost 6 bases, J lost 5 bases, and 5 bases stayed unmatched. The CDR3 runs to 13 residues. Germline V gene data show CDR1 as MGHRA and CDR2 as YSYEKL.

This clonotype was seen only a few times. V usage is TRBV6-1 and J usage is TRBJ1-2; D uncertain. The length of the CDR3 is 13 residues. Between the trimmed V and J ends, which lost 5 bases and 5 bases, there was a span of 12 bases. Germline V lookup: CDR1 MNHNS, CDR2 SASEGT. CDR3 region: CASSPGPVYGYTF. CDR3 nucleotide sequence: TGTGCCAGCAGTCCTGGGCCCGTTTATGGCTACACCTTC.

The genes are TRBV24-1 and TRBJ2-1; D is possibly TRBD2 (6 bases). V lost 9 bases and J 8 bases, leaving 16 bases between the germline ends. The V gene's germline CDR1 is KGHDR and CDR2 SFDVKD. This CDR3 spans 13 amino acids. Here the CDR3 reads CATGPGGSYEQFF. CDR3 sequence (DNA): TGTGCCACCGGCCCTGGGGGGAGCTATGAGCAGTTCTTC.

This sequence joins TRBV6-1 and TRBJ2-1, with D perhaps matching TRBD2 (6 bases). Trimming left V 2 bases short and J 5 bases short, with 13 bases between. This CDR3 has 15 amino acids. The germline V gene encodes CDR1 MNHNS and CDR2 SASEGT. As DNA, the CDR3 is TGTGCCAGCAGTGAACCCGGGAGAAGGAACAATGAGCAGTTCTTC. Translating it yields CASSEPGRRNNEQFF.

This clonotype was counted a few times. The chain recombines TRBV6-2 or TRBV6-3 with TRBJ1-5, with 12 bases matching TRBD1. The V gene end was trimmed by 2 bases and the J gene end by 5 bases; junction bases not matched to a gene: 4. Germline V gene lookup returns CDR1 MNHEY and CDR2 SVGEGT. There are 16 residues in the CDR3. CDR3 region: CASSYAGTGGDQPQHF. CDR3 nucleotides: TGTGCCAGCAGTTACGCCGGGACAGGGGGCGATCAGCCCCAGCATTTT.

This clonotype was observed at least ten times. The V gene is TRBV29-1, the J gene TRBJ2-1; 12 positions match TRBD2. CDR1 and CDR2 from the germline V gene are SQVTM and ANQGSEA. The ends lost 2 bases at V and 0 bases at J; junction bases unmatched: 5. The CDR3 is 17 residues long. In nucleotides, the CDR3 is TGCAGCGTTGAAAGGACTAGCGGGACCTTCTCCTACAATGAGCAGTTCTTC. It yields the protein CSVERTSGTFSYNEQFF.